The 3 T cell receptor beta chains below come from one sample, sequenced in a study of T cells in Graves' hyperthyroidism and ophthalmopathy. TCR beta CDR3 regions were amplified from RNA. First-round RT-PCR of the TCR CDR3 relied on the HTBI primer set. MiXCR was run by TCRdb on the multiplex PCR reads, yielding one entry per CDR3 protein. In the table there are hundreds of thousands of distinct CDR3 sequences, 14% to 15% of which are singletons. What was sequenced was blood. The receptors come from a young man with Graves' ophthalmopathy.

The genes are TRBV7-2 and TRBJ1-1; TRBD1 matches at 7 bases. Germline V CDR1 and CDR2: SGHTA, FQGNSA. CDR3 length equals 14 residues. J gave up 5 bases and V 2 bases, and 5 bases lay outside the gene matches. The CDR3 protein is CASSLTGVRTEAFF. CDR3 in DNA: TGTGCCAGCAGCTTAACAGGGGTTAGGACTGAAGCTTTCTTT.

As for this clonotype: The conserved closing phenylalanine or tryptophan is absent in this CDR3, likely reflecting a read error. The chain uses TRBV4-1 and TRBJ2-5; TRBD2 aligns across 11 bases. V was pared by 1 base and J by 6 bases, with 1 base of the junction left unmatched. Germline lookup yields CDR1 MGHRA and CDR2 YSYEKL. CDR3 length: 14 residues. The CDR3 loop is CASSQVAGGQTQYL. The CDR3 DNA sequence: TGCGCCAGCAGCCAAGTAGCGGGGGGGCAGACCCAGTACCTC.

The chain is built from TRBV7-2 and TRBJ1-4; the D is unclear. In germline, CDR1 is SGHTA, CDR2 FQGNSA. The CDR3 extends over 15 amino acids. The V end lost 5 bases, the J end lost 5 bases, and 15 bases lay between the germline ends. CDR3 residues: CASSPKWRFNEKLFF. The DNA for the CDR3 is TGTGCCAGCAGCCCGAAGTGGAGGTTCAATGAAAAACTGTTTTTT.